The entry below describes one TCR beta chain. Its matching antigen is unknown. Using quantitative 5'-RACE with molecular barcodes, the authors made TCR beta libraries. TCRdb fed the 5' RACE reads into MiXCR, producing one record per CDR3 protein. The data hold roughly 150,000 distinct CDR3 sequences, with 30% to 35% observed a single time. These data belong to a study of CD8 T cells in ankylosing spondylitis. Notes on the study in general: The authors reported significant enrichment of disease-linked clones in matched ankylosing spondylitis synovial fluid. Prior work had noted some motif variants in reactive arthritis blood and synovial fluid. In ankylosing spondylitis blood, a motif of roughly 8 highly homologous TCR beta variants appeared characteristic.

The CDR3 spans 14 residues. Deletions cut 1 base from V and 5 bases from J, with 10 bases between. The clonotype originates from a male donor with ankylosing spondylitis. The sequencing sample was made of synovial fluid, either unsorted or a sorted T cell fraction (not recorded which). The chain couples TRBV12-3 or TRBV12-4 to TRBJ2-3; D gene uncertain. CDR3 sequence (DNA): TGTGCCAGCAGTTTAGGCGGATCCCTAGATACGCAGTATTTT. This translates into CASSLGGSLDTQYF.